What follows are 8 T cell receptor beta chains derived from one specimen sequenced in a study of spatial heterogeneity in lung cancer. Using its own MiXCR run on the 5' RACE reads, TCRdb lists one record per CDR3 protein. The sample carries around 27,000 distinct CDR3 sequences, roughly 6% recorded once. The time point is: blood at routine non-recurrence follow-up after resection. Unsorted tumor, nontumor lung tissue or cryopreserved PBMC supplied the whole RNA. Material: PBMCs, obtained at follow-up. These receptors all come from a male donor with early-stage non-small cell lung cancer.

This clonotype was observed many times. The CDR3 reads CASSFGGESYEQYV. The CDR3, as DNA: TGTGCCAGCAGCTTCGGGGGAGAATCCTACGAGCAGTACGTC. The chain has TRBV7-9 and TRBJ2-7; tentative D call: TRBD2 (6 bases). Germline CDR1 and CDR2: SEHNR and FQNEAQ (reference sequence). The CDR3 runs 14 residues. Trimming shortened V by 3 bases and J by 1 base, and 10 bases separated the two germline ends.

This clonotype was recorded many times. The rearrangement links TRBV3-1 to TRBJ1-5; D unclear. V gave up 0 bases and J gave up 0 bases, with 6 bases separating them. Germline V CDR1 and CDR2: LGHDT, YNNKEL (reference sequence). CDR3 size: 15 residues. Here the CDR3 DNA reads TGTGCCAGCAGCCAAGATCAGGTTAGCAATCAGCCCCAGCATTTT. Its protein product is CASSQDQVSNQPQHF. Full variable domain (remainder filled in from reference TRBV3-1 and TRBJ1-5): DTAVSQTPKYLVTQMGNDKSIKCEQNLGHDTMYWYKQDSKKFLKIMFSYNNKELIINETVPNRFSPKSPDKAHLNLHINSLELGDSAVYFCASSQDQVSNQPQHFGDGTRLSIL.

This clonotype was observed a handful of times. The CDR3 DNA follows: TGTGCCAGTAGTATCGGGCCCCCCGGGACTAGCCGTACAGATACGCAGTATTTT. Protein sequence: CASSIGPPGTSRTDTQYF. The chain is built from TRBV19 and TRBJ2-3; TRBD2 matches 9 bases. Looked up from germline, CDR1 is LNHDA and CDR2 is SQIVND (reference sequence). This CDR3 has 18 residues. With V trimmed by 3 bases and J by 3 bases, 13 bases remained unmatched.

In its sample, this clonotype was seen many times. The chain is built from TRBV12-3 or TRBV12-4 and TRBJ1-2; possibly TRBD1 for D (6 bases). V dropped 5 bases and J dropped 0 bases, with 16 bases sitting between them. CDR3 size: 16 residues. CDR3 bases: TGTGCCAGCAGTCCTCGACAGGCGCAAGCTAACTATGGCTACACCTTC. It is translated as CASSPRQAQANYGYTF.

This clonotype has a count of ten or more. This chain uses TRBV10-3 with TRBJ2-1; perhaps TRBD1 as D (5 bases). This CDR3 comprises 12 residues. Trimming took 6 bases from V and 12 from J, leaving 15 bases between them. In germline, CDR1 is ENHRY, CDR2 SYGVKD. The CDR3 spells CAISQGLWGQFF. The DNA for the CDR3 is TGTGCCATCAGCCAGGGTCTGTGGGGGCAGTTCTTC.

This clonotype was seen a few times. V gene TRBV27 combines with J gene TRBJ2-3, with no clear D. The CDR3 loop spans 14 amino acids. V was clipped by 0 bases and J by 1 base, with 5 bases between them. Germline V gene lookup returns CDR1 MNHEY and CDR2 SMNVEV (reference sequence). The CDR3 DNA is TGTGCCAGCAGTTTATCGGCCGGCACAGATACGCAGTATTTT. Its protein is CASSLSAGTDTQYF.

At least ten counts were recorded for this clonotype. J is TRBJ2-3 and V is TRBV10-3; 16 bases are shared with TRBD2. Germline CDR1 reads ENHRY; CDR2 reads SYGVKD. V was clipped by 6 bases and J by 1 base; unmatched bases: 10. This CDR3 comprises 19 residues. The CDR3, as DNA: TGTGCCATCAGATCCACCGGGACTAGCGGGGGGGCCGGCACAGATACGCAGTATTTT. Amino acid sequence: CAIRSTGTSGGAGTDTQYF.

This clonotype occurred a few times. J is TRBJ2-1 and V is TRBV18, with 7 bases that match TRBD1. The CDR3 is 13 amino acids. Germline assignment: CDR1 KGHSH and CDR2 LQKENI. The J segment lost 9 bases and the V segment lost 6 bases, leaving 8 bases of the junction unmatched. The CDR3 region is CASSDEGGGEQFF. DNA of the CDR3: TGTGCCAGCTCCGATGAAGGGGGCGGTGAGCAGTTCTTC.